These 21 T cell receptor beta chains were all obtained from the same sample, sequenced in a study of cytomegalovirus exposure and HLA in healthy donors. The PCR employed 60 Vbeta primers together with 13 Jbeta primers. The assay was immunoSEQ multiplex PCR, and TCRdb's table has in-frame clones only and misses some. The sample lists about 180,000 clones; 82% were seen once. Source material: PBMCs. These receptors were taken from a man aged 35-49 years in good health and CMV-seronegative.

This rearrangement joins TRBV27 to TRBJ1-2; possibly TRBD1 for D (6 bases). CDR1 and CDR2 from the germline V gene are MNHEY and SMNVEV (reference sequence). This CDR3 region has 13 residues. Trimming removed 5 bases at V and 8 bases at J, with 15 bases between. The CDR3 region has the DNA TGTGCCAGCAGTCCCAACAGGGATCGAGGCTACACCTTC. Translating it yields CASSPNRDRGYTF.

The chain carries TRBV2 and TRBJ2-3, with 7 bases fitting TRBD2. Germline values: CDR1 SNHLY, CDR2 FYNNEI. The CDR3 has 18 residues. The J segment lost 0 bases and the V segment lost 8 bases, leaving 17 bases of the junction unmatched. DNA for the CDR3: TGTGCCAGCGCCTTCATGATGGGCGGGGGTGGGAGCACAGATACGCAGTATTTT. Protein: CASAFMMGGGGSTDTQYF.

The chain links TRBV7-2 to TRBJ2-2, with a possible D match to TRBD1 (6 bases). The CDR3 contains 16 residues. Germline lookup yields CDR1 SGHTA and CDR2 FQGNSA. V lost 0 bases and J 4 bases, leaving 12 bases between the germline ends. The CDR3 sequence: CASSLATGRITGELFF. The CDR3 DNA reads TGTGCCAGCAGCTTAGCGACAGGTCGGATCACCGGGGAGCTGTTTTTT.

CDR3 nucleotides: TGTGCCAGCAGTTCTGGGCCCCAAGAGACCCAGTACTTC. Its protein is CASSSGPQETQYF. The chain combines TRBV28 with TRBJ2-5; D remains ambiguous. V was trimmed by 4 bases and J by 1 base, leaving 7 bases between them. This CDR3 is 13 amino acids long. The germline gives CDR1 MDHEN, CDR2 SYDVKM.

This sequence joins TRBV29-1 and TRBJ2-3; TRBD2 agrees at 7 bases. The V and J ends lost 0 bases and 6 bases, in that order; junction bases with no gene match: 9. CDR3 length equals 15 residues. The germline V gene encodes CDR1 SQVTM and CDR2 ANQGSEA. The DNA for the CDR3 is TGCAGCGTTGAAGATCGGGGCGGGAGTACTGATACGCAGTATTTT. Translation gives CSVEDRGGSTDTQYF.

This chain links TRBV7-2 with TRBJ1-2; D ambiguous. The CDR3 runs to 19 residues. Germline CDR1 SGHTA, CDR2 FQGNSA. With 1 base removed from V and 1 base from J, the gap between germline ends came to 22 bases. The CDR3 region has the DNA TGTGCCAGCAGCTTAGTTGGAGGCGCGGGGTCTACTTTTAACTATGGCTACACCTTC. The encoded protein is CASSLVGGAGSTFNYGYTF.

This chain connects TRBV9 to TRBJ2-3, with D possibly TRBD1 on 6 matching bases. In germline, CDR1 is SGDLS, CDR2 YYNGEE. This CDR3 is 14 amino acids long. The germline V and J ends were trimmed by 6 bases and 2 bases, with 13 bases remaining between them. DNA of the CDR3: TGTGCCAGCAACTCACAGGGAACCACAGATACGCAGTATTTT. It is translated as CASNSQGTTDTQYF.

The rearrangement uses TRBV4-1 and TRBJ1-4, with TRBD1 as a possible D gene (5 bases). V lost 4 bases and J 8 bases, leaving 23 bases between the germline ends. CDR1 and CDR2 (germline): MGHRA, YSYEKL. This CDR3 has 17 amino acids. The CDR3 loop reads CASSPLEKTVGSEKLFF. For the CDR3, the DNA is TGCGCCAGCAGCCCCCTCGAAAAGACAGTAGGATCAGAAAAACTGTTTTTT.

The chain links TRBV27 to TRBJ1-4; D gene ambiguous. This CDR3 spans 15 amino acids. CDR1 and CDR2 from the germline V gene are MNHEY and SMNVEV (reference sequence). Trimming took 1 base from V and 3 from J, leaving 9 bases between them. The chain's CDR3 is CASSLWAGPNEKLFF. The DNA of the CDR3 is TGTGCCAGCAGTTTATGGGCAGGCCCTAATGAAAAACTGTTTTTT.

The chain has TRBV2 and TRBJ1-1, with D possibly being TRBD1 (5 bases). There are 12 residues in the CDR3. V was pared by 11 bases and J by 6 bases, with 16 bases between. Germline CDR1 SNHLY, CDR2 FYNNEI. The CDR3 bases are TGTGCCTGCGATACCAGGGCATCTGAAGCTTTCTTT. Amino acids: CACDTRASEAFF.

The rearrangement joins TRBV10-3 to TRBJ2-7, with TRBD1 matching over 10 bases. The germline V gene encodes CDR1 ENHRY and CDR2 SYGVKD. CDR3 length: 16 amino acids. With V trimmed by 4 bases and J by 2 bases, 8 bases remained unmatched. The CDR3 region is CAISAASGQGAYEQYF. Here the CDR3 DNA reads TGTGCCATCAGTGCGGCTAGCGGACAGGGGGCCTACGAGCAGTACTTC.

The chain employs TRBV27 and TRBJ2-3; 8 bases line up with TRBD1. Germline V gene sequence: CDR1 MNHEY, CDR2 SMNVEV (reference sequence). The CDR3 totals 14 residues. V lost 5 bases, J lost 5 bases, and 6 bases stayed unmatched. CDR3 in DNA: TGTGCCAGCAGTCAGGACAGGGCGATAGATACGCAGTATTTT. This gives the protein CASSQDRAIDTQYF.

This rearrangement joins TRBV6-5 to TRBJ2-7, with D possibly being TRBD2 (6 bases). The V and J ends lost 2 bases and 1 base respectively, with 9 bases between them. The germline CDR1 and CDR2 sequences are MNHEY and SVGAGI. The CDR3 covers 14 residues. CDR3 protein: CASSYGEESYEQYF. The CDR3 DNA sequence: TGTGCCAGCAGTTACGGGGAGGAGTCCTACGAGCAGTACTTC.

V usage is TRBV18 and J usage is TRBJ1-3; maybe TRBD1 (5 bases). CDR1 KGHSH and CDR2 LQKENI come from the germline V gene. The CDR3 length is 16 residues. Trimming removed 4 bases from V and 2 bases from J, with 15 bases in between. The CDR3 here is CASSQSDSLTGNTIYF. The CDR3 coding sequence is TGTGCCAGCTCACAATCCGACAGTCTTACTGGAAACACCATATATTTT.

The rearrangement links TRBV6-5 to TRBJ1-1; 7 nucleotides align to TRBD1. The CDR3 has 14 residues. The germline V gene has CDR1 MNHEY and CDR2 SVGAGI. V lost 6 bases and J lost 1; bases outside the gene matches: 5. DNA for the CDR3: TGTGCCAGCAGACCGGACAGGAGGAACACTGAAGCTTTCTTT. This sequence encodes CASRPDRRNTEAFF.

This rearrangement joins TRBV4-3 to TRBJ2-7; 8 nucleotides align to TRBD2. This CDR3 spans 15 amino acids. V lost 0 bases, J lost 4 bases, and 5 bases stayed unmatched. Looked up from germline, CDR1 is LGHNA and CDR2 is YSLEER. The CDR3 loop is CASSQDGTRIYEQYF. The CDR3 DNA follows: TGCGCCAGCAGCCAAGATGGGACTAGGATTTACGAGCAGTACTTC.

This clone was observed a few times. V is TRBV30 and J is TRBJ1-2; D call uncertain. The V gene lost 5 bases and the J gene lost 8 bases, with 9 bases spanning the gap. CDR1 and CDR2 from the germline V gene are GTSNPN and SVGIG (reference sequence). The CDR3 sequence is 10 residues long. This chain's CDR3 is CAWDTLGYTF. CDR3 nucleotide sequence: TGTGCCTGGGATACTTTGGGCTACACCTTC.

The chain combines TRBV19 with TRBJ2-7; tentative D call: TRBD2 (5 bases). The germline V gene encodes CDR1 LNHDA and CDR2 SQIVND (reference sequence). The CDR3 extends over 14 amino acids. V dropped 2 bases and J dropped 3 bases, with 11 bases sitting between them. In DNA, the CDR3 is TGTGCCAGTAGTATACGGGGAGCCAACTACGAGCAGTACTTC. Protein product: CASSIRGANYEQYF.

The chain has TRBV5-1 and TRBJ2-5, with a tentative D call TRBD2 (6 bases). The V gene lost 0 bases and the J gene lost 0 bases, with 15 bases spanning the gap. This CDR3 is built from 17 residues. Germline assignment: CDR1 SGHRS and CDR2 YFSETQ. The CDR3: CASSLAGAAGYQETQYF. CDR3 bases: TGCGCCAGCAGCTTGGCCGGGGCGGCGGGGTACCAAGAGACCCAGTACTTC.

For this clone: The sample contains more than one DNA sequence encoding this CDR3. The chain uses TRBV6-5 and TRBJ2-1; TRBD2 agrees at 8 bases. V lost 2 bases to trimming and J lost 7 bases; unmatched junction nucleotides: 7. The CDR3 totals 15 residues. The germline gives CDR1 MNHEY, CDR2 SVGAGI. Written as DNA, the CDR3 is TGTGCCAGCAGTTACAGCAGCGGGAGAAGTAATGAGCAGTTCTTC. Translated, it gives CASSYSSGRSNEQFF.

This clone appeared a single time. The genes are TRBV7-9 and TRBJ2-3; D gene ambiguous. V gave up 6 bases and J gave up 10 bases, with 11 bases separating them. The CDR3 sequence is 11 residues long. Germline V lookup: CDR1 SEHNR, CDR2 FQNEAQ (reference sequence). The CDR3 sequence: CASSPLDSQYF. The CDR3 coding sequence is TGTGCCAGCAGTCCCCTAGACTCGCAGTATTTT.